This T cell receptor (beta chain) derives from a study of T cells in Graves' hyperthyroidism and ophthalmopathy. Ten or more counts support this clonotype. Its target is unknown. TCR beta CDR3 regions were amplified from RNA. Initially, a first-round RT-PCR of the TCR CDR3 employed the HTBI primer set. From the multiplex PCR reads, TCRdb called clonotypes with MiXCR, one entry per CDR3 protein. The sample gives hundreds of thousands of distinct CDR3 sequences, around a sixth of which show up once; about 14% is in the top ten. The study's findings and limits: Blood also showed most of the thyroid clonotypes that were expanded above 0.001.

This CDR3 spans 14 amino acids. V dropped 1 base and J dropped 7 bases, with 11 bases sitting between them. Germline V gives CDR1 SGHTA, CDR2 FQGNSA. The source is a woman between 18 and 30 years old with Graves' hyperthyroidism. The sequenced material came from blood. The chain couples TRBV7-2 to TRBJ1-3, with a tentative D call TRBD1 (5 bases). CDR3 sequence reads: CASSLGRGSNTIYF. As DNA, the CDR3 is TGTGCCAGCAGCTTAGGGAGGGGTTCGAACACCATATATTTT.